These 17 T cell receptor beta chains were all obtained from the same sample, sequenced in a study of blood T cells in healthy people across ages. With a J-beta primer mix and a sample-barcoded 5' primer, a second PCR ran roughly 6 to 11 cycles. TCRdb called the 5' RACE reads again in MiXCR, with one record for every CDR3 protein. The repertoire holds about 1.6 million distinct CDR3 sequences, with about 31% as singletons. Material: blood. All receptors derive from a woman aged 25 to 45 in good health.

This clonotype was detected only a few times. Written as DNA, the CDR3 is TGTGCCAGCAGCCCGGATGCCTCCCAAGAGACCCAGTACTTC. Its translation: CASSPDASQETQYF. The J gene is TRBJ2-5, the V gene TRBV6-1; D gene uncertain. The CDR3 runs to 14 residues. V lost 6 bases to trimming and J lost 1 base, with 12 bases between them. The germline CDR1 and CDR2 sequences are MNHNS and SASEGT.

In this sample, this clonotype turned up once. This rearrangement joins TRBV20-1 to TRBJ2-1, with TRBD2 matching over 11 bases. This CDR3 is built from 16 residues. Germline assignment: CDR1 DFQATT and CDR2 SNEGSKA (reference sequence). V lost 1 base, J lost 4 bases, and 6 bases stayed unmatched. CDR3 amino acids: CSARGELAGGYNEQFF. CDR3 nucleotides: TGCAGTGCTAGAGGGGAGCTAGCGGGGGGTTACAATGAGCAGTTCTTC.

In this sample, this clonotype turned up a few times. This rearrangement joins TRBV12-3 or TRBV12-4 to TRBJ2-5, with 8 bases lining up with TRBD2. Trimming cost V 6 bases and J 3 bases; bases outside gene matches: 9. The CDR3 sequence is 15 residues long. In DNA, the CDR3 is TGTGCCAGCAGCCCCCCGGGACTAGGGAAAGAGACCCAGTACTTC. This gives the protein CASSPPGLGKETQYF.

This chain connects TRBV12-3 or TRBV12-4 to TRBJ2-7; D is unclear. The CDR3 length is 13 residues. Trimming stripped 5 bases from V and 3 bases from J, with 11 bases between. The CDR3 region is CASSVRGVYEQYF. The CDR3 DNA reads as TGTGCCAGCAGTGTACGTGGGGTCTACGAGCAGTACTTC.

This clonotype was detected only a few times. V and J are TRBV7-2 and TRBJ1-5; D call uncertain. V lost 3 bases, J lost 4 bases, and 7 bases lay in between. Looked up from germline, CDR1 is SGHTA and CDR2 is FQGNSA. This CDR3 region has 13 residues. The chain's CDR3 is CASSFSPNQPQHF. The CDR3 DNA reads TGTGCCAGCAGCTTTTCCCCGAATCAGCCCCAGCATTTT.

This clonotype showed up just a few times. V usage is TRBV20-1 and J usage is TRBJ1-5, with TRBD1 matching 7 bases. This CDR3 has 14 residues. CDR1 is DFQATT and CDR2 is SNEGSKA in the germline V gene (reference sequence). V lost 1 base and J lost 3; bases outside the gene matches: 3. In DNA, the CDR3 is TGCAGTGCTAGAGGCAGGGGGTCCAATCAGCCCCAGCATTTT. Its protein is CSARGRGSNQPQHF.

This clonotype was counted many times. The chain recombines TRBV6-6 with TRBJ2-3; D is unresolved. The V end was cut by 6 bases, the J end by 3 bases, with 25 bases between. The CDR3 covers 18 residues. CDR1 is MNHNY and CDR2 is SVGAGI in the germline V gene (reference sequence). In nucleotides, the CDR3 is TGTGCCAGCAGACCGCTAACCTTGGTAGGGATGACGACAGATACGCAGTATTTT. It encodes CASRPLTLVGMTTDTQYF.

This clonotype turned up a few times. The rearrangement uses TRBV20-1 and TRBJ2-3, with D possibly being TRBD2 (5 bases). Germline V lookup: CDR1 DFQATT, CDR2 SNEGSKA (reference sequence). The V end was cut by 6 bases, the J end by 0 bases, with 13 bases between. The CDR3 consists of 14 residues. The CDR3 coding sequence is TGCAGTGCCCGTAGCGTTCCTAGCACAGATACGCAGTATTTT. It yields the protein CSARSVPSTDTQYF.

This rearrangement joins TRBV7-9 to TRBJ2-1, with D unresolved. Germline-derived CDR1 and CDR2 are SEHNR and FQNEAQ (reference sequence). The germline V and J ends were trimmed by 4 bases and 1 base, with 8 bases remaining between them. This CDR3 region has 14 residues. As DNA, the CDR3 is TGTGCCAGCAGCTCGGACGAGTCCTACAATGAGCAGTTCTTC. It yields the protein CASSSDESYNEQFF.

This clonotype was seen more than once but under ten times. The chain couples TRBV28 to TRBJ2-7; D is unresolved. The V end was cut by 6 bases, the J end by 3 bases, with 12 bases between. This CDR3 has 13 amino acids. Germline CDR1 reads MDHEN; CDR2 reads SYDVKM. This CDR3 reads CASRRPSSYEQYF. CDR3 DNA: TGTGCCAGCAGACGGCCATCTAGCTACGAGCAGTACTTC.

The CDR3 loop reads CASSKEGQGDTNYGYTF. CDR3 bases: TGTGCCAGCAGCAAAGAGGGACAGGGCGATACTAACTATGGCTACACCTTC. The chain joins TRBV21-1 to TRBJ1-2; the table calls TRBD1, which could not be checked here. TRBV21-1 is a recognized pseudogene. The CDR3 extends over 17 amino acids.

The DNA for the CDR3 is TGTGCCAGCAGTCCGGACAGGGGAAGGGACTTGAGCGGGGAGCAGTACTTC. It specifies CASSPDRGRDLSGEQYF. The rearrangement uses TRBV28 and TRBJ2-7, with 9 bases identical to TRBD1. Germline V lookup: CDR1 MDHEN, CDR2 SYDVKM. Trimming at V came to 5 bases and at J to 7 bases, leaving 18 bases not matched to a gene. The CDR3 length is 17 residues. Full variable domain (remainder filled in from reference TRBV28 and TRBJ2-7): DVKVTQSSRYLVKRTGEKVFLECVQDMDHENMFWYRQDPGLGLRLIYFSYDVKMKEKGDIPEGYSVSREKKERFSLILESASTNQTSMYLCASSPDRGRDLSGEQYFGPGTRLTVT.

The chain has TRBV7-2 and TRBJ2-5, with 8 bases matching TRBD1. The trim removed 4 bases at V and 7 bases at J, leaving 11 bases unmatched. The CDR3 loop spans 15 amino acids. Germline V gene lookup returns CDR1 SGHTA and CDR2 FQGNSA. The CDR3 region has the DNA TGTGCCAGCAGCTCAGACAGGGGTCTACCCGGGACCCAGTACTTC. It codes for CASSSDRGLPGTQYF.

Note on this clonotype: A read error may account for a junction end that differs from germline. The chain has TRBV12-3 or TRBV12-4 and TRBJ2-3; possibly TRBD2 for D (7 bases). CDR3 length equals 15 residues. CDR3 sequence: CASTHARGGSDAQYF. DNA for the CDR3: TGTGCCAGCACCCATGCGAGGGGGGGCTCAGATGCGCAGTATTTC.

The chain employs TRBV9 and TRBJ1-2; D call uncertain. Germline V gene data show CDR1 as SGDLS and CDR2 as YYNGEE. The CDR3 length is 12 residues. The V gene lost 0 bases and the J gene lost 7 bases, with 7 bases spanning the gap. The CDR3 sequence: CASSVDGFGYTF. For the CDR3, the DNA is TGTGCCAGCAGCGTAGATGGGTTTGGCTACACCTTC.

This clonotype has more than one count but fewer than ten. This sequence joins TRBV5-1 and TRBJ2-5; 10 bases align to TRBD2. Gene TRBJ2-7 matches the end of the DNA better, so the J call may be wrong. Germline V lookup: CDR1 SGHRS, CDR2 YFSETQ. The CDR3 is 15 residues long. In DNA, the CDR3 is TGCGCCAGCGCGGGGAGCGGGGGGGTCCCCTACGAGCAGTACTTC. This codes for CASAGSGGVPYEQYF.

The chain couples TRBV9 to TRBJ2-1, with 11 positions matching TRBD2. This CDR3 contains 14 residues. CDR1 SGDLS and CDR2 YYNGEE come from the germline V gene. V lost 3 bases to trimming and J lost 10 bases; unmatched junction nucleotides: 6. In DNA, the CDR3 is TGTGCCAGCAGCGCAGGGGGACTAGCGGAAGAGCAGTTCTTC. As protein: CASSAGGLAEEQFF. Using reference TRBV9 and TRBJ2-1 for the parts outside the CDR3, the full variable domain is DSGVTQTPKHLITATGQRVTLRCSPRSGDLSVYWYQQSLDQGLQFLIQYYNGEERAKGNILERFSAQQFPDLHSELNLSSLELGDSALYFCASSAGGLAEEQFFGPGTRLTVL.